One sample yielded the 10 T cell receptor beta chains listed below, sequenced in a study of T-cell memory formation after mild COVID-19. TCRdb reprocessed the 5' RACE reads with MiXCR, giving one entry per CDR3 protein. The sample contains roughly 250,000 distinct CDR3 sequences, roughly 17% of which appear only once. The specimen was PBMCs or a T cell subset sorted from them (not recorded which). The receptor source for this set is a man between 18 and 29 years old who had mild COVID-19 (a few samples of this study predate the infection). Cell type and time point are not known.

CDR3 loop: CASSPLAGASYEQYF. In DNA form, the CDR3 reads TGTGCCAGCAGCCCTTTAGCGGGGGCTAGCTACGAGCAGTACTTC. The chain joins TRBV3-1 to TRBJ2-7; 9 positions agree with TRBD2. This CDR3 comprises 15 residues. Germline assignment: CDR1 LGHDT and CDR2 YNNKEL (reference sequence). V was pared by 4 bases and J by 3 bases, with 7 bases of the junction left unmatched.

This clonotype has a handful of counts. For the CDR3, the DNA is TGTGCCAGCAGCTTAATTAGCCTTGAGCAGTTCTTC. Protein: CASSLISLEQFF. V is TRBV7-2 and J is TRBJ2-1; D is unresolved. Germline loops: CDR1 SGHTA, CDR2 FQGNSA. The V gene lost 2 bases and the J gene lost 9 bases, with 8 bases spanning the gap. CDR3 length: 12 amino acids.

As concerns this clonotype: Here the CDR3 omits its conserved ending phenylalanine or tryptophan, so a read error is the likely source. The limits of the CDR3 on the DNA are not certain, so only TCRdb's listed CDR3 is given. This rearrangement joins TRBV21-1 to TRBJ1-1; the table assigns TRBD1, which was not confirmed against the DNA. TRBV21-1 is given as a pseudogene. The CDR3 is 16 residues long, ends included. CDR3 residues: CASSKGGGSTNTEAFL.

The rearrangement uses TRBV7-6 and TRBJ2-5; D remains unclear. Germline CDR1 reads SGHVS; CDR2 reads FNYEAQ. Trimming took off 1 base at V and 1 base at J, with 4 bases between the two ends. This CDR3 has 13 amino acids. Here the CDR3 reads CASSLDRQETQYF. CDR3 DNA: TGTGCCAGCAGCTTAGACCGCCAAGAGACCCAGTACTTC.

The chain employs TRBV27 and TRBJ2-1; tentative D call: TRBD2 (6 bases). Trimming cost V 3 bases and J 7 bases, with 7 bases left between them. Germline CDR1 MNHEY, CDR2 SMNVEV (reference sequence). The CDR3 is 12 amino acids. CDR3 coding DNA: TGTGCCAGCAGTTTCCGGGGGAATGAGCAGTTCTTC. This encodes CASSFRGNEQFF.

This clonotype was recorded a few times. This chain links TRBV9 with TRBJ1-1; D possibly corresponds to TRBD1 (6 bases). V lost 1 base and J lost 1, with 8 bases in between. This CDR3 is 14 amino acids long. Germline V lookup: CDR1 SGDLS, CDR2 YYNGEE. CDR3 amino acids: CASSVTGANTEAFF. Here the CDR3 DNA reads TGTGCCAGCAGCGTAACGGGGGCGAACACTGAAGCTTTCTTT.

A few counts support this clonotype. The genes are TRBV7-2 and TRBJ1-2; the D is unclear. The CDR3 spans 15 residues. Germline CDR1 is SGHTA and CDR2 is FQGNSA. The V and J ends lost 2 bases and 7 bases respectively, with 17 bases between them. The CDR3 here is CASSLYTAQWSGYTF. The CDR3 bases are TGTGCCAGCAGCTTATATACAGCACAATGGTCTGGCTACACCTTC.

This clonotype has more than one count but fewer than ten. The rearrangement joins TRBV7-8 to TRBJ2-5; D perhaps matches TRBD2 (5 bases). The V and J ends lost 5 bases and 5 bases respectively, with 24 bases between them. The germline CDR1 and CDR2 sequences are SGHVS and FQNEAQ. This CDR3 has 17 residues. The CDR3, as DNA: TGTGCCAGCAGCCTAGTAGGAACGGGCACGTGGAGGGAGACCCAGTACTTC. Its translation: CASSLVGTGTWRETQYF.

This clonotype was observed once. The junction shows a germline mismatch at one end, possibly a read error. V usage is TRBV6-6 and J usage is TRBJ1-6; weak D call: TRBD1 (5 bases). CDR1 and CDR2 (germline): MNHNY, SVGAGI (reference sequence). The length of the CDR3 is 20 residues. The CDR3 is CAISYFAPGDSSSYNSPLHF. The CDR3 bases are TGTGCCATCAGTTACTTCGCCCCGGGGGATTCTAGCTCCTATAATTCACCCCTCCACTTT.

The rearrangement links TRBV12-3 or TRBV12-4 to TRBJ2-6, with 8 bases fitting TRBD1. V gave up 5 bases and J gave up 0 bases; unmatched junction bases: 3. The CDR3 sequence is 16 residues long. The CDR3 spells CASSIQGGSGANVLTF. The CDR3 nucleotides read TGTGCCAGCAGTATACAGGGGGGCTCTGGGGCCAACGTCCTGACTTTC.